Shown below are 20 T cell receptor beta chains from a single sample sequenced in a study of identical twins. TCRdb re-derived calls from the 5' RACE reads in MiXCR, one entry per CDR3 protein. The sample has about 1.7 million distinct CDR3 sequences, roughly 35% seen once. Material: cord blood. The receptors come from a newborn girl in good health.

This clonotype was picked up many times. The chain is built from TRBV4-1 and TRBJ2-3, with 9 bases lining up with TRBD2. The CDR3 consists of 15 residues. The J segment lost 4 bases and the V segment lost 5 bases, leaving 7 bases of the junction unmatched. Germline V gene sequence: CDR1 MGHRA, CDR2 YSYEKL. In DNA form, the CDR3 reads TGCGCCAGCAGCACACCGGGACTAGCTTCAGATACGCAGTATTTT. Protein sequence: CASSTPGLASDTQYF.

This clonotype was detected once. The rearrangement links TRBV20-1 to TRBJ2-1, with a tentative D call TRBD2 (7 bases). Trimming took off 5 bases at V and 6 bases at J, with 14 bases between the two ends. This CDR3 has 13 amino acids. Germline V lookup: CDR1 DFQATT, CDR2 SNEGSKA (reference sequence). The CDR3 sequence is CSAGKGGINEQFF. In DNA form, the CDR3 reads TGCAGTGCTGGGAAGGGGGGGATCAATGAGCAGTTCTTC.

The chain combines TRBV2 with TRBJ2-7; possible D gene TRBD1, 6 bases. Trimming pared 4 bases from V and 3 bases from J, leaving 13 bases between. The CDR3 sequence is 14 residues long. Germline CDR1 and CDR2: SNHLY and FYNNEI. The CDR3 sequence is CASSVGGLGYEQYF. The CDR3 DNA is TGTGCCAGCAGTGTAGGGGGATTGGGCTACGAGCAGTACTTC.

This clonotype was seen at least ten times. The chain employs TRBV6-6 and TRBJ2-4; D remains ambiguous. Trimming took 7 bases from V and 0 from J, leaving 10 bases between them. The CDR3 has 14 amino acids. Germline-derived CDR1 and CDR2 are MNHNY and SVGAGI (reference sequence). The CDR3 spells CASKVDIAKNIQYF. CDR3 DNA: TGTGCCAGCAAGGTGGATATAGCCAAAAACATTCAGTACTTC.

This clonotype was detected only a few times. V gene TRBV3-1 combines with J gene TRBJ2-1, with 8 bases that match TRBD2. The CDR3 has 15 amino acids. Germline CDR1 LGHDT, CDR2 YNNKEL (reference sequence). The ends lost 0 bases at V and 6 bases at J; junction bases unmatched: 4. The CDR3 sequence: CASSQDLGRVNEQFF. The CDR3 DNA is TGTGCCAGCAGCCAAGATCTCGGGAGGGTCAATGAGCAGTTCTTC.

This clonotype came up a few times. The gene calls are TRBV28 and TRBJ1-5; D is perhaps TRBD1 (5 bases). The CDR3 has 16 amino acids. Germline CDR1 and CDR2: MDHEN and SYDVKM. Trimming removed 5 bases from V and 2 bases from J, with 16 bases in between. DNA for the CDR3: TGTGCCAGCAGTCGGGCCCTCCAGGGTGGCAATCAGCCCCAGCATTTT. Protein: CASSRALQGGNQPQHF.

This clonotype has a count of ten or more. The chain uses TRBV4-1 and TRBJ2-4, with 7 bases identical to TRBD1. The V and J ends lost 3 bases and 0 bases, in that order; junction bases with no gene match: 8. The germline gives CDR1 MGHRA, CDR2 YSYEKL. This CDR3 comprises 17 residues. CDR3 DNA sequence: TGCGCCAGCAGCCAGCCAACAGGGGTTCGAGCCAAAAACATTCAGTACTTC. Translated: CASSQPTGVRAKNIQYF.

Remarks on this clonotype: One end of the junction is discordant with germline, which a read error may explain. The chain carries TRBV20-1 and TRBJ1-1; D not resolved. The CDR3 covers 16 residues. CDR1 is DFQATT, CDR2 SNEGSKA, per germline (reference sequence). The CDR3 DNA reads as TGCAGTGCCAGAGCTGACCTCGGAGGCGGCACGACTGAAGCTTTCTTT. As protein: CSARADLGGGTTEAFF.

This chain connects TRBV7-9 to TRBJ1-5; 7 nucleotides match TRBD1. This CDR3 contains 17 residues. Per the germline V gene, CDR1 is SEHNR and CDR2 is FQNEAQ (reference sequence). The trim removed 1 base at V and 3 bases at J, leaving 9 bases unmatched. The CDR3, as DNA: TGTGCCAGCAGCTTAGATATTTTCGGGACAGACAATCAGCCCCAGCATTTT. As protein: CASSLDIFGTDNQPQHF.

This clonotype was counted only a few times. The V and J genes are TRBV5-1 and TRBJ2-5, with 7 bases lining up with TRBD2. The J call may be in error: the DNA end matches TRBJ2-7 better. CDR1 and CDR2 from the germline V gene are SGHRS and YFSETQ. This CDR3 has 15 amino acids. The CDR3 DNA is TGCGCCAGCAGCCTTCCGGGACTACTTGAAGACGAGCAGTACTTC. Translating gives CASSLPGLLEDEQYF.

The genes are TRBV5-1 and TRBJ1-1; D remains unclear. This CDR3 has 13 amino acids. Germline assignment: CDR1 SGHRS and CDR2 YFSETQ. V was clipped by 4 bases and J by 3 bases, with 10 bases between them. This chain's CDR3 is CASSARRDTEAFF. The CDR3 nucleotides read TGCGCCAGCAGCGCCCGACGGGACACTGAAGCTTTCTTT.

This clonotype turned up a few times. The chain carries TRBV20-1 and TRBJ2-7; 7 bases are shared with TRBD2. The V gene end was trimmed by 5 bases and the J gene end by 0 bases; junction bases not matched to a gene: 7. The V gene's germline CDR1 is DFQATT and CDR2 SNEGSKA (reference sequence). The CDR3 runs to 14 residues. In DNA, the CDR3 is TGCAGTGCTTTACCGGGGGGACCCTCCTACGAGCAGTACTTC. This sequence encodes CSALPGGPSYEQYF.

This chain joins TRBV21-1 and TRBJ1-5. TRBV21-1 is recorded as a pseudogene. The CDR3 runs to 16 residues. The CDR3 sequence is CASSKAKPRNNQPQHF. As DNA, the CDR3 is TGTGCCAGCAGCAAAGCAAAGCCTCGGAACAATCAGCCCCAGCATTTT.

The chain carries TRBV12-3 or TRBV12-4 and TRBJ1-6, with 9 bases lining up with TRBD1. The CDR3 is made up of 14 amino acids. Trimming took 5 bases from V and 8 from J; bases not matched to a gene: 4. CDR3 protein: CASSQTGGYSPLHF. The CDR3 bases are TGTGCCAGCAGTCAGACAGGGGGATATTCACCCCTCCACTTT.

V gene TRBV7-2 combines with J gene TRBJ2-7; D remains ambiguous. The V gene's germline CDR1 is SGHTA and CDR2 FQGNSA. The CDR3 covers 14 residues. V was clipped by 0 bases and J by 7 bases, with 13 bases between them. CDR3 loop: CASSLATAWNEQYF. The CDR3, as DNA: TGTGCCAGCAGCTTAGCCACAGCATGGAATGAGCAGTACTTC.

The chain has TRBV20-1 and TRBJ2-7; 7 nucleotides match TRBD2. Per germline, CDR1 DFQATT and CDR2 SNEGSKA (reference sequence). V lost 4 bases to trimming and J lost 3 bases; unmatched junction nucleotides: 3. This CDR3 region has 12 residues. CDR3 protein: CSATGGFYEQYF. DNA for the CDR3: TGCAGTGCTACGGGGGGATTCTACGAGCAGTACTTC.

The rearrangement links TRBV2 to TRBJ2-5; D might be TRBD1 or TRBD2, each matching 6 bases. CDR1 and CDR2 from the germline V gene are SNHLY and FYNNEI. The CDR3 runs to 12 residues. Trimming cost V 8 bases and J 4 bases, with 11 bases left between them. CDR3 region: CASGGRGETQYF. DNA for the CDR3: TGTGCCAGCGGGGGGCGAGGAGAGACCCAGTACTTC.

The J gene is TRBJ2-2, the V gene TRBV4-1, with a possible D match to TRBD1 (5 bases). The germline V gene has CDR1 MGHRA and CDR2 YSYEKL. Trimming left V 0 bases short and J 6 bases short, with 17 bases between. The CDR3 runs 17 residues. CDR3 nucleotide sequence: TGCGCCAGCAGCCAAGATGACCCCTCCTGGGGCGCCGGGGAGCTGTTTTTT. This encodes CASSQDDPSWGAGELFF.

Ten or more counts support this clonotype. The chain has TRBV12-3 or TRBV12-4 and TRBJ2-1, with a tentative D call TRBD2 (6 bases). The CDR3 extends over 14 amino acids. V was pared by 3 bases and J by 8 bases, with 14 bases between. Here the CDR3 DNA reads TGTGCCAGCAGTTTCCCGGGACCGGGAGATGAGCAGTTCTTC. Translated: CASSFPGPGDEQFF.

Only a few counts were recorded for this clonotype. The chain is built from TRBV5-1 and TRBJ2-7, with TRBD1 as a possible D gene (8 bases). This CDR3 spans 15 amino acids. The V gene lost 4 bases and the J gene lost 3 bases, with 17 bases spanning the gap. Germline V gene sequence: CDR1 SGHRS, CDR2 YFSETQ. This CDR3 is CASSAGDRQHYEQYF. The CDR3 nucleotides read TGCGCCAGCAGCGCGGGGGACAGGCAGCACTACGAGCAGTACTTC.